Each of the 20 T cell receptor beta chains below was sequenced from the same sample in a study of T-cell reconstitution after alpha-beta-depleted transplantation in children (dated by TCRdb to 2016 to 2018). The method was PCR. TCRdb lists the instrument as Illumina HiSeq 2500. Molecular barcoding was employed in the preparation of TCR libraries, with unique molecular identifiers being used to normalize TCRbeta repertoire quantification. TCRdb reprocessing: public reads trimmed at Q25 with fastp, clones called with MiXCR, in-frame beta chains kept. Each CDR3 protein appears once, grouped with its most common genes and DNA. The sample table holds 640,000 or so distinct CDR3 sequences, of which 16% were seen once. The top ten clonotypes cover under 1.2% of the sample. The starting material was PBMCs from the stem cell graft donor, obtained from the stem cell graft. Receptors originate from a human donor who donated a stem cell graft to a child with acute myeloid leukemia.

There are many counts of this clonotype. CDR3 in DNA: TGTGCCAGCAGGACAGGGGCTTATGAAAAACTGTTTTTT. Protein product: CASRTGAYEKLFF. The chain uses TRBV12-3 or TRBV12-4 and TRBJ1-4; 8 bases match TRBD1. The CDR3 contains 13 residues. The junction had 3 bases not matched to a gene; V was cut back by 6 bases and J by 6 bases.

In this sample, this clonotype turned up a few times. This chain uses TRBV4-3 with TRBJ1-2; D is possibly TRBD1 (5 bases). The CDR3 sequence is 14 residues long. Trimming cost V 2 bases and J 8 bases, with 15 bases left between them. Germline V CDR1 and CDR2: LGHNA, YSLEER. CDR3 bases: TGCGCCAGCAGCCAATCTACCGGGACTAGCGGCTACACCTTC. Translated, it gives CASSQSTGTSGYTF.

The chain uses TRBV11-3 and TRBJ2-1; weak D call: TRBD1 (6 bases). The V end was cut by 4 bases, the J end by 8 bases, with 24 bases between. Germline V gene data show CDR1 as SGHNT and CDR2 as YENEEA. This CDR3 region has 17 residues. The CDR3 nucleotides read TGTGCCAGCAGCTCCCCGCCCCCCAGGGGAGCCACCGATGAGCAGTTCTTC. This translates into CASSSPPPRGATDEQFF.

This clonotype turned up a few times. The chain couples TRBV6-5 to TRBJ2-3; TRBD1 matches 7 bases. The CDR3 length is 12 residues. The germline gives CDR1 MNHEY, CDR2 SVGAGI. V was clipped by 8 bases and J by 6 bases; unmatched bases: 5. The CDR3 sequence: CASEDRADTQYF. The CDR3 DNA sequence: TGTGCCAGCGAAGACAGGGCGGATACGCAGTATTTT.

This clonotype was counted a few times. The genes are TRBV20-1 and TRBJ1-5, with D unresolved. Germline V gene lookup returns CDR1 DFQATT and CDR2 SNEGSKA (reference sequence). V was cut by 0 bases and J by 5 bases, with 11 bases left in between. The CDR3 totals 14 residues. The CDR3 coding sequence is TGCAGTGCTAGAGAAGGCAGGCGGGATCAGCCCCAGCATTTT. It specifies CSAREGRRDQPQHF.

The chain combines TRBV11-2 with TRBJ1-2, with D maybe TRBD1 (5 bases). Trimming pared 7 bases from V and 8 bases from J, leaving 17 bases between. There are 13 residues in the CDR3. Germline V CDR1 and CDR2: SGHAT, FQNNGV. The CDR3 loop reads CASNQGYSSGYTF. CDR3 sequence (DNA): TGTGCCAGCAACCAGGGCTACAGTTCCGGCTACACCTTC.

At least ten counts were recorded for this clonotype. The chain joins TRBV5-6 to TRBJ2-1; TRBD1 is a possible D gene (6 bases). Trimming cost V 2 bases and J 8 bases, with 14 bases left between them. Germline CDR1 SGHDT, CDR2 YYEEEE. The CDR3 extends over 14 amino acids. The CDR3 nucleotides are TGTGCCAGCAGCTTAGGTAGGGGGAGCGATGAGCAGTTCTTC. Its translation: CASSLGRGSDEQFF.

This clonotype was found many times. The V gene is TRBV20-1, the J gene TRBJ2-1, with TRBD2 matching 13 bases. This CDR3 is 14 amino acids long. With V trimmed by 6 bases and J by 3 bases, 2 bases remained unmatched. CDR1 and CDR2 (germline): DFQATT, SNEGSKA (reference sequence). CDR3 DNA: TGCAGTGCCCGGACTAGCGGGGGCTACAATGAGCAGTTCTTC. Its protein product is CSARTSGGYNEQFF.

V and J are TRBV27 and TRBJ2-7; a possible D gene is TRBD1 (7 bases). CDR3 length equals 14 residues. The ends were cut back, 6 bases at V and 3 bases at J, with 15 bases in the middle. The germline gives CDR1 MNHEY, CDR2 SMNVEV (reference sequence). CDR3 DNA sequence: TGTGCCAGCAGCCGGGAGCCAGGGGGCTACGAGCAGTACTTC. This gives the protein CASSREPGGYEQYF.

There are a few counts of this clonotype. The chain carries TRBV10-2 and TRBJ1-5; D is uncertain. The germline V and J ends were trimmed by 4 bases and 0 bases, with 16 bases remaining between them. CDR1 and CDR2 (germline): WSHSY, SAAADI. This CDR3 has 17 residues. For the CDR3, the DNA is TGCGCCAGCAGTGCCCAGTCCGGATCCGATAGCAATCAGCCCCAGCATTTT. Amino acid sequence: CASSAQSGSDSNQPQHF.

The rearrangement links TRBV28 to TRBJ2-7; maybe TRBD2 (6 bases). This CDR3 has 14 amino acids. The V gene lost 4 bases and the J gene lost 3 bases, with 13 bases spanning the gap. Germline assignment: CDR1 MDHEN and CDR2 SYDVKM. The CDR3 DNA follows: TGTGCCAGCAGTTCCCCGGGACTTCACTACGAGCAGTACTTC. This encodes CASSSPGLHYEQYF.

This clonotype has at least ten counts. The rearrangement links TRBV29-1 to TRBJ2-7; no reliable D call. The CDR3 length is 15 residues. V was shortened by 0 bases and J by 2 bases, with 14 bases between the two germline ends. Germline CDR1 is SQVTM and CDR2 is ANQGSEA. The DNA of the CDR3 is TGCAGCGTTGAAGAGAATGGGAACGAGGCCTACGAGCAGTACTTC. Amino acids: CSVEENGNEAYEQYF.

This chain links TRBV30 with TRBJ1-2; perhaps TRBD1 as D (6 bases). V was clipped by 1 base and J by 7 bases, with 10 bases between them. This CDR3 is 12 amino acids long. The germline CDR1 and CDR2 sequences are GTSNPN and SVGIG (reference sequence). The CDR3 reads CAWSDYRAGYTF. The CDR3 nucleotides read TGTGCCTGGAGTGATTACAGGGCTGGCTACACCTTC.

The rearrangement joins TRBV2 to TRBJ1-5; possibly TRBD1 for D (5 bases). This CDR3 has 14 amino acids. The V and J ends lost 1 base and 7 bases respectively, with 11 bases between them. Germline V lookup: CDR1 SNHLY, CDR2 FYNNEI. The CDR3 sequence is CASSEVQGRQPQHF. CDR3 bases: TGTGCCAGCAGTGAAGTTCAGGGCCGCCAGCCCCAGCATTTT.

This clonotype was picked up a small number of times. The CDR3, as DNA: TGTGCCAGCAGCCTCCGCCACGGTGCCAAAAACATTCAGTACTTC. This codes for CASSLRHGAKNIQYF. The rearrangement joins TRBV14 to TRBJ2-4; no firm D call. V was cut by 4 bases and J by 1 base, with 11 bases left in between. The CDR3 loop spans 15 amino acids. Per the germline V gene, CDR1 is SGHDN and CDR2 is FVKESK.

This clonotype was found a few times. The rearrangement uses TRBV12-3 or TRBV12-4 and TRBJ1-6; D is unresolved. The germline V and J ends were trimmed by 8 bases and 6 bases, with 20 bases remaining between them. CDR3 length: 16 amino acids. In nucleotides, the CDR3 is TGTGCCAGCGGATTCAGTAGGGTCGTGGGTAATTCACCCCTCCACTTT. Translated: CASGFSRVVGNSPLHF.

This clonotype was recorded many times. The rearrangement uses TRBV7-9 and TRBJ2-1, with TRBD2 identical over 9 bases. CDR3 length: 15 residues. V lost 4 bases and J lost 9; bases outside the gene matches: 10. Germline values: CDR1 SEHNR, CDR2 FQNEAQ (reference sequence). DNA of the CDR3: TGTGCCAGCAGCTCACCGGGACTAGCTAGTGGTGAGCAGTTCTTC. Amino acid sequence: CASSSPGLASGEQFF.

This clonotype has ten or more counts. The V gene is TRBV10-3, the J gene TRBJ2-1; D is uncertain. Germline-derived CDR1 and CDR2 are ENHRY and SYGVKD. V was pared by 4 bases and J by 0 bases, with 7 bases between. The CDR3 extends over 14 amino acids. The CDR3 reads CAISVGGSYNEQFF. The CDR3 coding sequence is TGTGCCATCAGTGTAGGTGGCTCCTACAATGAGCAGTTCTTC.

This clonotype turned up a few times. In nucleotides, the CDR3 is TGTGCCAGCAGCTTGAGGCCGGGCCGCAATCAGCCCCAGCATTTT. It encodes CASSLRPGRNQPQHF. The rearrangement joins TRBV5-6 to TRBJ1-5; D is ambiguous. This CDR3 contains 15 residues. Germline loops: CDR1 SGHDT, CDR2 YYEEEE. Between the trimmed V and J ends, which lost 1 base and 2 bases, there was a span of 10 bases.

The V call is TRBV6-1, the J call TRBJ2-6; a weak D match, TRBD1 (5 bases). CDR3 length: 16 amino acids. The V end lost 6 bases, the J end lost 4 bases, and 16 bases lay between the germline ends. CDR1 and CDR2 from the germline V gene are MNHNS and SASEGT. As DNA, the CDR3 is TGTGCCAGCAGCCACCTAGGGGCAACCGGGGCCAACGTCCTGACTTTC. It codes for CASSHLGATGANVLTF.